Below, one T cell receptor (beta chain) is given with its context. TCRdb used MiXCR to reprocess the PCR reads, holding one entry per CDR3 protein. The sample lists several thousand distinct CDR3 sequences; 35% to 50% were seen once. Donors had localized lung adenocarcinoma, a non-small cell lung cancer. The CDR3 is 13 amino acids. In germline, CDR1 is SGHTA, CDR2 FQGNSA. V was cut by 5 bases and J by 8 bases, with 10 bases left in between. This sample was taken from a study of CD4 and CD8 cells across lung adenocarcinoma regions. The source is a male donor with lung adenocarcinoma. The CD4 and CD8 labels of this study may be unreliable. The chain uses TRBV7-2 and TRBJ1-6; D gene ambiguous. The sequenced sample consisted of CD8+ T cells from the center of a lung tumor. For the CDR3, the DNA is TGTGCCAGCAGCCCGAGTGGGGATTCACCCCTCCACTTT. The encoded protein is CASSPSGDSPLHF. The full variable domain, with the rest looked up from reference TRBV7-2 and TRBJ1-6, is GAGVSQSPSNKVTEKGKDVELRCDPISGHTALYWYRQSLGQGLEFLIYFQGNSAPDKSGLPSDRFSAERTGGSVSTLTIQRTQQEDSAVYLCASSPSGDSPLHFGNGTRLTVT.